One and the same sample provided the 27 T cell receptor beta chains below, sequenced in a study of cytomegalovirus exposure and HLA in healthy donors (dated by TCRdb to about 2017). Libraries came from the immunoSEQ multiplex PCR assay. The multiplex PCR relied on a mix of 60 forward primers for TCR Vbeta segments and 13 reverse primers for TCR Jbeta segments. TCRdb mirrors the immuneACCESS table, restricted to in-frame sequences. Some clones are absent from its copies; in checked studies, under half trace to an unresolved V gene, and the reason for the others is unknown. This sample gives over 150,000 clones in total; around 86% of them show up just once. The ten largest make up around 2% of the sample. The material sequenced was PBMCs. Source of these receptors: a human donor in good health.

The sample holds a few counts of this clone. This chain connects TRBV6-4 to TRBJ1-2; TRBD1 aligns across 12 bases. V gave up 2 bases and J gave up 3 bases; unmatched junction bases: 4. The CDR3 length is 16 residues. Germline V gene sequence: CDR1 MRHNA, CDR2 SNTAGT. The CDR3: CASSDTGTGGHYGYTF. CDR3 sequence (DNA): TGTGCCAGCAGTGACACGGGGACAGGGGGCCACTATGGCTACACCTTC.

J is TRBJ1-1 and V is TRBV2, with TRBD1 as a possible D gene (6 bases). V lost 6 bases and J lost 5, with 13 bases in between. CDR1 is SNHLY and CDR2 is FYNNEI in the germline V gene. The CDR3 sequence is 13 residues long. The CDR3 reads CASRIQGTTEAFF. In DNA, the CDR3 is TGTGCCAGCAGGATACAGGGTACAACTGAAGCTTTCTTT.

The chain employs TRBV5-1 and TRBJ2-4; 15 bases agree with TRBD2. V was clipped by 4 bases and J by 0 bases; unmatched bases: 5. Germline V gives CDR1 SGHRS, CDR2 YFSETQ. This CDR3 has 18 residues. The CDR3 here is CASSVGLAGGLAKNIQYF. The DNA for the CDR3 is TGCGCCAGCAGCGTGGGACTAGCGGGGGGTCTAGCCAAAAACATTCAGTACTTC. The full variable domain, its missing parts supplied by reference TRBV5-1 and TRBJ2-4, is KAGVTQTPRYLIKTRGQQVTLSCSPISGHRSVSWYQQTPGQGLQFLFEYFSETQRNKGNFPGRFSGRQFSNSRSEMNVSTLELGDSALYLCASSVGLAGGLAKNIQYFGAGTRLSVL.

This clone showed up just a few times. The rearrangement links TRBV4-2 to TRBJ1-3; tentative D call: TRBD1 (6 bases). The CDR3 spans 17 residues. Germline loops: CDR1 LGHNA, CDR2 YNFKEQ. V dropped 1 base and J dropped 3 bases, with 16 bases sitting between them. The CDR3 region is CASSQAGGGLHGNTIYF. The CDR3 coding sequence is TGTGCCAGCAGCCAAGCCGGGGGGGGCCTCCATGGAAACACCATATATTTT.

The rearrangement joins TRBV10-2 to TRBJ1-2; TRBD1 might be the D (6 bases). Trimming shortened V by 4 bases and J by 4 bases, and 13 bases separated the two germline ends. Germline V gene sequence: CDR1 WSHSY, CDR2 SAAADI. The CDR3 length is 14 residues. CDR3 amino acids: CASSATDSLYGYTF. The CDR3 DNA reads as TGCGCCAGCAGTGCGACGGACAGTCTCTATGGCTACACCTTC.

The chain uses TRBV6-6 and TRBJ2-7; TRBD2 matches 11 bases. The CDR3 consists of 13 residues. Germline loops: CDR1 MNHNY, CDR2 SVGAGI (reference sequence). The V gene end was trimmed by 10 bases and the J gene end by 5 bases; junction bases not matched to a gene: 7. This CDR3 reads CAISGGASDEQYF. The CDR3 DNA sequence: TGTGCCATTAGCGGGGGGGCCTCGGACGAGCAGTACTTC.

The CDR3 is CASSLRSGGGSDTQYF. CDR3 bases: TGTGCCAGCAGTTTACGTAGCGGGGGCGGTTCGGATACGCAGTATTTT. The chain combines TRBV27 with TRBJ2-3; 9 bases match TRBD2. CDR3 length equals 16 residues. Per germline, CDR1 MNHEY and CDR2 SMNVEV (reference sequence). The ends lost 2 bases at V and 6 bases at J; junction bases unmatched: 9.

This chain uses TRBV2 with TRBJ2-3; 9 nucleotides align to TRBD2. Trimming took 0 bases from V and 4 from J; bases not matched to a gene: 2. The CDR3 runs 15 residues. CDR1 and CDR2 (germline): SNHLY, FYNNEI. The CDR3, as DNA: TGTGCCAGCAGTGAAGCGGCTAGCGGGGCAGATACGCAGTATTTT. Protein product: CASSEAASGADTQYF.

The rearrangement joins TRBV29-1 to TRBJ1-2, with D tentatively TRBD1 (6 bases). There are 11 residues in the CDR3. V was cut by 6 bases and J by 6 bases, with 11 bases left in between. Germline V gene lookup returns CDR1 SQVTM and CDR2 ANQGSEA. CDR3 residues: CSVQGHNGYTF. CDR3 bases: TGCAGCGTACAGGGTCACAATGGCTACACCTTC.

The chain is built from TRBV28 and TRBJ2-2; 14 nucleotides agree with TRBD2. This CDR3 is built from 17 residues. V dropped 3 bases and J dropped 0; count of bases not matched to a gene: 0. The germline V gene has CDR1 MDHEN and CDR2 SYDVKM. CDR3 loop: CASSLGLAGANTGELFF. In DNA, the CDR3 is TGTGCCAGCAGTTTGGGACTAGCGGGGGCGAACACCGGGGAGCTGTTTTTT.

This chain uses TRBV5-4 with TRBJ2-6; D unclear. There are 17 residues in the CDR3. Deletions cut 0 bases from V and 1 base from J, with 11 bases between. From germline, CDR1 is SGHNT and CDR2 YYREEE (reference sequence). The CDR3 bases are TGTGCCAGCAGCTTGGACCATTCGACATCTGGGGCCAACGTCCTGACTTTC. It specifies CASSLDHSTSGANVLTF.

J is TRBJ1-2 and V is TRBV7-9; no reliable D call. This CDR3 spans 15 amino acids. Germline CDR1 SEHNR, CDR2 FQNEAQ (reference sequence). Between the trimmed V and J ends, which lost 0 bases and 3 bases, there was a span of 11 bases. The CDR3 loop reads CASSLAFLIYYGYTF. For the CDR3, the DNA is TGTGCCAGCAGCTTAGCTTTCCTTATCTACTATGGCTACACCTTC.

This clone was seen a handful of times. This chain connects TRBV5-1 to TRBJ2-5, with D perhaps TRBD2 (5 bases). The CDR3 covers 14 residues. V lost 5 bases and J lost 5, with 16 bases in between. CDR1 SGHRS and CDR2 YFSETQ come from the germline V gene. The DNA for the CDR3 is TGCGCCAGCAGAACCGAGGGTGGGCTGGAGACCCAGTACTTC. This gives the protein CASRTEGGLETQYF.

V usage is TRBV9 and J usage is TRBJ1-3; no reliable D call. The CDR3 has 12 amino acids. Germline assignment: CDR1 SGDLS and CDR2 YYNGEE. V gave up 10 bases and J gave up 0 bases, with 8 bases separating them. The CDR3 coding sequence is TGTGCCTCCGGAGACTCTGGAAACACCATATATTTT. Its translation is CASGDSGNTIYF.

This clone was seen more than once but under ten times. The rearrangement joins TRBV27 to TRBJ1-5, with 10 bases identical to TRBD1. Trimming at V came to 5 bases and at J to 7 bases, leaving 5 bases not matched to a gene. Germline values: CDR1 MNHEY, CDR2 SMNVEV (reference sequence). This CDR3 spans 14 amino acids. CDR3 nucleotide sequence: TGTGCCAGCAGTCTTATGACAGGGGGCCAGCCCCAGCATTTT. It encodes CASSLMTGGQPQHF.

The V gene is TRBV2, the J gene TRBJ1-5; TRBD1 matches at 9 bases. This CDR3 is 16 amino acids long. Germline V CDR1 and CDR2: SNHLY, FYNNEI. J lost 4 bases, V lost 4 bases, and 8 bases had no gene match. CDR3 loop: CASSGGTGSGNQPQHF. The CDR3, as DNA: TGTGCCAGCAGTGGCGGGACAGGGAGTGGGAATCAGCCCCAGCATTTT.

The chain has TRBV2 and TRBJ2-7, with TRBD1 as a possible D gene (6 bases). The CDR3 extends over 15 amino acids. Germline loops: CDR1 SNHLY, CDR2 FYNNEI. V lost 4 bases and J lost 2, with 15 bases in between. The CDR3 nucleotides are TGTGCCAGCAGTGGTCCCGGGACACACACCTACGAGCAGTACTTC. Translation: CASSGPGTHTYEQYF. The entire variable domain, with the rest obtained from reference TRBV2 and TRBJ2-7, is as follows: EPEVTQTPSHQVTQMGQEVILRCVPISNHLYFYWYRQILGQKVEFLVSFYNNEISEKSEIFDDQFSVERPDGSNFTLKIRSTKLEDSAMYFCASSGPGTHTYEQYFGPGTRLTVT.

The DNA for the CDR3 is TGTGCCAGCAGGGAGCGGGGGGCCTCCACAGATACGCAGTATTTT. It yields the protein CASRERGASTDTQYF. V usage is TRBV6-5 and J usage is TRBJ2-3; 9 bases fit TRBD2. Germline-derived CDR1 and CDR2 are MNHEY and SVGAGI. V lost 6 bases, J lost 2 bases, and 6 bases stayed unmatched. This CDR3 is 15 amino acids long.

The genes are TRBV15 and TRBJ1-2; 7 bases line up with TRBD1. Per germline, CDR1 LNHNV and CDR2 YYDKDF (reference sequence). The CDR3 is 15 amino acids. V shed 1 base, J shed 7 bases, and the junction held 9 bases outside the gene matches. For the CDR3, the DNA is TGTGCCACCAGCAGAGGGGCAGGGGGAGACGGTGGCTACACCTTC. Amino acid sequence: CATSRGAGGDGGYTF. Complete variable domain (other parts from reference TRBV15 and TRBJ1-2): DAMVIQNPRYQVTQFGKPVTLSCSQTLNHNVMYWYQQKSSQAPKLLFHYYDKDFNNEADTPDNFQSRRPNTSFCFLDIRSPGLGDTAMYLCATSRGAGGDGGYTFGSGTRLTVV.

The CDR3: CASSVGASGDEQYF. The CDR3 DNA follows: TGTGCCAGCAGCGTAGGGGCTAGCGGAGACGAGCAGTACTTC. This chain joins TRBV9 and TRBJ2-7, with 7 bases aligning to TRBD2. Germline-derived CDR1 and CDR2 are SGDLS and YYNGEE. This CDR3 is built from 14 residues. Germline trimming cut 0 bases from V and 5 bases from J; bases unmatched to any gene: 5.

This chain joins TRBV7-8 and TRBJ1-1; 8 bases match TRBD1. This CDR3 has 12 residues. Germline V gene lookup returns CDR1 SGHVS and CDR2 FQNEAQ. The trim removed 5 bases at V and 10 bases at J, leaving 6 bases unmatched. The CDR3 nucleotides read TGTGCCAGCAGCGAACGACAGGGGCGAGCTTTCTTT. It is translated as CASSERQGRAFF.

This clone was found once. Other DNA sequences within the sample encode an identical CDR3. The chain's CDR3 is CASSVGQGGEKLFF. The CDR3 DNA sequence: TGTGCCAGCAGCGTAGGACAGGGGGGGGAAAAACTGTTTTTT. The rearrangement uses TRBV9 and TRBJ1-4, with 9 bases that match TRBD1. Germline CDR1 is SGDLS and CDR2 is YYNGEE. The length of the CDR3 is 14 residues. Germline trimming cut 0 bases from V and 8 bases from J; bases unmatched to any gene: 2.

The rearrangement links TRBV15 to TRBJ2-1; maybe TRBD2 (5 bases). The CDR3 consists of 15 residues. V was shortened by 6 bases and J by 6 bases, with 18 bases between the two germline ends. From germline, CDR1 is LNHNV and CDR2 YYDKDF (reference sequence). The CDR3 sequence: CATRPSLGASNEQFF. CDR3 nucleotide sequence: TGTGCCACCAGACCCAGTTTGGGAGCCTCCAATGAGCAGTTCTTC.

The rearrangement uses TRBV7-2 and TRBJ2-2; weak D call: TRBD2 (5 bases). Trimming removed 4 bases from V and 1 base from J, with 13 bases in between. The CDR3 consists of 16 residues. Germline CDR1 reads SGHTA; CDR2 reads FQGNSA. The CDR3 loop is CASSSAPGMNTGELFF. CDR3 coding DNA: TGTGCCAGCAGCTCGGCCCCGGGGATGAACACCGGGGAGCTGTTTTTT.

This clone was seen just once. V gene TRBV5-4 combines with J gene TRBJ1-1, with D possibly being TRBD1 (6 bases). Germline CDR1 SGHNT, CDR2 YYREEE (reference sequence). V was clipped by 0 bases and J by 8 bases, with 17 bases between them. The CDR3 is made up of 15 amino acids. The CDR3 loop is CASSLGGGGGTEAFF. The DNA for the CDR3 is TGTGCCAGCAGCTTGGGTGGGGGCGGGGGGACGGAAGCTTTCTTT.

The genes are TRBV13 and TRBJ1-2; D is unclear. CDR3 length equals 13 residues. V was cut by 2 bases and J by 5 bases, with 9 bases left in between. CDR1 is PRHDT and CDR2 is FYEKMQ in the germline V gene (reference sequence). The CDR3 DNA is TGTGCCAGCAGCTTACTTGCGGGGTATGGCTACACCTTC. It translates to CASSLLAGYGYTF.

J is TRBJ1-6 and V is TRBV4-1; possible D gene TRBD1, 5 bases. V was pared by 0 bases and J by 7 bases, with 7 bases between. CDR1 and CDR2 (germline): MGHRA, YSYEKL. This CDR3 region has 14 residues. Written as DNA, the CDR3 is TGCGCCAGCAGCCAAGACAGGGCCAATTCACCCCTCCACTTT. Protein: CASSQDRANSPLHF.